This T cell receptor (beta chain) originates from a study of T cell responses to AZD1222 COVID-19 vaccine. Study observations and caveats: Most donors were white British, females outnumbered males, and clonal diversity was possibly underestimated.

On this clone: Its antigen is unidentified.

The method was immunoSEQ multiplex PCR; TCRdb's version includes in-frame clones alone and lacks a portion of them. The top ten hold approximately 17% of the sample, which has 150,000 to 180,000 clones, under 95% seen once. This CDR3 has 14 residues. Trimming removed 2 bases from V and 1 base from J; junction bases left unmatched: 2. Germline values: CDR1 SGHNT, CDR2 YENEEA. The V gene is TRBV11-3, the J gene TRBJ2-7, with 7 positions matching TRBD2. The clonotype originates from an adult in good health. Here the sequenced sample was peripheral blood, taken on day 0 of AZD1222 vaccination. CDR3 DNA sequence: TGTGCCAGCAGCTTACTGCGGGAGTCCTACGAGCAGTACTTC. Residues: CASSLLRESYEQYF.